This T cell receptor (beta chain) was identified in a study of beta chain features in type 1 diabetes. The CDR3 sequence is 14 residues long. V gave up 1 base and J gave up 2 bases, with 9 bases separating them. Germline CDR1 and CDR2: SGHRS and YFSETQ. Isolated RNA was reverse transcribed in full, so expressed TCRB transcripts were sequenced. The repertoire was sequenced with immunoSEQ multiplex PCR; TCRdb's copy has only in-frame clones and lacks some. The table records hundreds of thousands of clones, around 15% of them present only once. The chain has TRBV5-1 and TRBJ1-2, with a weak D call TRBD1 (6 bases). This clonotype was sampled from a man in his late teens or twenties in good health. What was sequenced was naive CD4+ T cells from blood. The CDR3 reads CASSLQGMNYGYTF. The CDR3 nucleotides are TGCGCCAGCAGCTTGCAGGGGATGAACTATGGCTACACCTTC.